These 27 T cell receptor beta chains were all obtained from the same sample, sequenced in a study of response to subunit inactivated influenza vaccine. TCRdb re-called the RT-PCR reads through MiXCR, storing one row per CDR3 protein. This sample has around 530,000 distinct CDR3 sequences, with about 15% found just once. The sequencing used CD4+ T cells sorted from PBMCs, collected approximately 25 months after vaccination. The receptors shown here come from a man between 50 and 69 years old who received an inactivated influenza vaccine.

This clonotype appeared a few times. This chain connects TRBV6-1 to TRBJ2-7, with a tentative D call TRBD2 (5 bases). The CDR3 loop spans 16 amino acids. Germline lookup yields CDR1 MNHNS and CDR2 SASEGT. V lost 6 bases and J 2 bases, leaving 20 bases between the germline ends. The CDR3 here is CASRNTARDPTYEQYF. CDR3 nucleotides: TGTGCCAGCAGAAACACCGCCCGGGATCCGACCTACGAGCAGTACTTC.

The gene calls are TRBV5-5 and TRBJ2-3; D ambiguous. Trimming took off 4 bases at V and 6 bases at J, with 12 bases between the two ends. CDR3 length equals 13 residues. Per germline, CDR1 SGHKS and CDR2 YYEKEE (reference sequence). The CDR3 reads CASSKDLRDTQYF. The CDR3 nucleotides read TGTGCCAGCAGCAAAGACTTAAGGGATACGCAGTATTTT.

The chain couples TRBV20-1 to TRBJ2-7; no firm D call. Trimming stripped 4 bases from V and 5 bases from J, with 12 bases between. The CDR3 is 12 amino acids. The germline V gene encodes CDR1 DFQATT and CDR2 SNEGSKA (reference sequence). The DNA for the CDR3 is TGCAGTGCTAAGCGTCCTGCTGACGAGCAGTACTTC. Residues: CSAKRPADEQYF.

The rearrangement uses TRBV20-1 and TRBJ2-7; perhaps TRBD1 as D (5 bases). Germline V lookup: CDR1 DFQATT, CDR2 SNEGSKA (reference sequence). This CDR3 is 13 amino acids long. V was cut by 5 bases and J by 7 bases, with 18 bases left in between. In DNA, the CDR3 is TGCAGTGCTTCAAGACAGACGTGGGGAGAGCAGTACTTC. The encoded protein is CSASRQTWGEQYF.

J is TRBJ2-1 and V is TRBV2; 13 nucleotides align to TRBD2. The V gene end was trimmed by 6 bases and the J gene end by 4 bases; junction bases not matched to a gene: 3. The CDR3 is made up of 15 amino acids. Germline-derived CDR1 and CDR2 are SNHLY and FYNNEI. The CDR3 spells CASRILAGGYNEQFF. The CDR3 DNA reads as TGTGCCAGCAGAATACTAGCGGGAGGGTACAATGAGCAGTTCTTC.

This clonotype showed up many times. CDR3 protein: CASSLGTSGSTDTQYF. The CDR3, as DNA: TGCGCCAGCAGCCTAGGGACTAGCGGGAGCACAGATACGCAGTATTTT. The chain is built from TRBV5-1 and TRBJ2-3; 12 positions match TRBD2. With 4 bases clipped from V and 0 bases from J, the junction kept 3 bases outside the gene matches. There are 16 residues in the CDR3. Germline-derived CDR1 and CDR2 are SGHRS and YFSETQ.

This clonotype was detected only a few times. The rearrangement uses TRBV7-6 and TRBJ2-1, with 7 bases that match TRBD2. The CDR3 has 16 residues. V shed 1 base, J shed 5 bases, and the junction held 8 bases outside the gene matches. Germline V gives CDR1 SGHVS, CDR2 FNYEAQ. DNA for the CDR3: TGTGCCAGCAGCTTAGGATACCAGCGGGGCAACAATGAGCAGTTCTTC. As protein: CASSLGYQRGNNEQFF.

A few counts support this clonotype. The chain combines TRBV20-1 with TRBJ1-5; D is unclear. V was trimmed by 4 bases and J by 2 bases, leaving 12 bases between them. The germline V gene encodes CDR1 DFQATT and CDR2 SNEGSKA (reference sequence). CDR3 length equals 14 residues. CDR3 region: CSAIAVSGNQPQHF. Here the CDR3 DNA reads TGCAGTGCTATAGCGGTCTCCGGCAATCAGCCCCAGCATTTT.

The rearrangement joins TRBV24-1 to TRBJ2-2; D is ambiguous. V shed 3 bases and J shed 7 bases, with 11 bases lying between them. CDR3 length equals 14 residues. Germline V CDR1 and CDR2: KGHDR, SFDVKD. This CDR3 reads CATSDVLRSGELFF. CDR3 DNA sequence: TGTGCCACCAGTGATGTCCTACGGAGCGGGGAGCTGTTTTTT.

This clonotype came up a few times. The chain carries TRBV7-2 and TRBJ2-7; TRBD2 agrees at 8 bases. The CDR3 runs to 14 residues. With V trimmed by 4 bases and J by 7 bases, 9 bases remained unmatched. CDR1 is SGHTA, CDR2 FQGNSA, per germline. The CDR3 DNA sequence: TGTGCCAGCAGCTCGGCGGGAGGATTGAAAGAGCAGTACTTC. Its translation is CASSSAGGLKEQYF.

This clonotype has only a few counts. This CDR3 reads CASSYGGGWYQETQYF. The CDR3 region has the DNA TGTGCCAGCAGTTACGGGGGCGGTTGGTACCAAGAGACCCAGTACTTC. The chain links TRBV6-2 or TRBV6-3 to TRBJ2-5; the D gene is possibly TRBD1 (6 bases). Germline values: CDR1 MNHEY, CDR2 SVGEGT. V was trimmed by 2 bases and J by 0 bases, leaving 13 bases between them. This CDR3 contains 16 residues.

This clonotype showed up just a few times. V usage is TRBV9 and J usage is TRBJ2-3, with 8 bases matching TRBD2. The ends lost 3 bases at V and 0 bases at J; junction bases unmatched: 6. The CDR3 loop spans 16 amino acids. Per germline, CDR1 SGDLS and CDR2 YYNGEE. DNA for the CDR3: TGTGCCAGCAGCGACCAGCGGGGGACTAGCACAGATACGCAGTATTTT. It specifies CASSDQRGTSTDTQYF.

This clonotype occurred a few times. The CDR3 DNA reads TGCGCCAGCAGCCCCTCATCGTCGGGTTACATGAACACTGAAGCTTTCTTT. It translates to CASSPSSSGYMNTEAFF. V and J are TRBV4-3 and TRBJ1-1; no clear D. V was cut by 4 bases and J by 0 bases, with 18 bases left in between. This CDR3 spans 17 amino acids. Per germline, CDR1 LGHNA and CDR2 YSLEER.

This clonotype was seen a handful of times. This chain links TRBV7-2 with TRBJ1-4, with D tentatively TRBD1 (5 bases). Deletions cut 2 bases from V and 2 bases from J, with 9 bases between. The CDR3 is 15 amino acids. CDR1 and CDR2 (germline): SGHTA, FQGNSA. The CDR3 loop reads CASSLPGRTNEKLFF. In DNA form, the CDR3 reads TGTGCCAGCAGCTTACCGGGACGGACTAATGAAAAACTGTTTTTT.

This clonotype was seen many times. The chain combines TRBV12-3 or TRBV12-4 with TRBJ2-1; D is unresolved. This CDR3 is 14 amino acids long. Deletions cut 3 bases from V and 8 bases from J, with 14 bases between. The CDR3 region has the DNA TGTGCCAGCAGTTTGGCCGCCGGTCCTTATGAGCAGTTCTTC. Translated, it gives CASSLAAGPYEQFF.

This clonotype was seen a few times. The chain joins TRBV5-1 to TRBJ2-7; D tentatively reads TRBD1 or TRBD2 (6 bases each). The V gene's germline CDR1 is SGHRS and CDR2 YFSETQ. This CDR3 spans 15 amino acids. Trimming shortened V by 4 bases and J by 4 bases, and 18 bases separated the two germline ends. DNA for the CDR3: TGCGCCAGCAGCCCCGGGGGCTTTCCACCATACGAGCAGTACTTC. Translating it yields CASSPGGFPPYEQYF.

This clonotype occurred a few times. V and J are TRBV5-1 and TRBJ2-2; possibly TRBD2 for D (5 bases). Germline V gene sequence: CDR1 SGHRS, CDR2 YFSETQ. The CDR3 totals 13 residues. Trimming removed 4 bases at V and 4 bases at J, with 8 bases between. Here the CDR3 DNA reads TGCGCCAGCAGCGAGCGGCTCACCGGGGAGCTGTTTTTT. Translation gives CASSERLTGELFF.

This clonotype was seen a handful of times. This rearrangement joins TRBV12-3 or TRBV12-4 to TRBJ2-7; D may be TRBD1 or TRBD2 (5 bases each). The CDR3 is 16 residues long. Trimming left V 5 bases short and J 7 bases short, with 24 bases between. The CDR3 reads CASSPISGWEKGEQYF. DNA for the CDR3: TGTGCCAGCAGTCCAATCTCGGGGTGGGAAAAGGGGGAGCAGTACTTC.

This clonotype has more than one count but fewer than ten. The V and J genes are TRBV28 and TRBJ2-7; 7 bases match TRBD1. Germline trimming cut 7 bases from V and 7 bases from J; bases unmatched to any gene: 13. The CDR3 loop spans 14 amino acids. The germline V gene has CDR1 MDHEN and CDR2 SYDVKM. The CDR3 DNA reads TGTGCCAGCAAAACCTCTAGACAGGGAAGAGAGCAGTACTTC. Protein product: CASKTSRQGREQYF.

Only a few counts were recorded for this clonotype. This chain links TRBV5-4 with TRBJ2-7; D may be TRBD1 or TRBD2 (5 bases each). Germline V CDR1 and CDR2: SGHNT, YYREEE (reference sequence). V was pared by 2 bases and J by 7 bases, with 16 bases between. This CDR3 comprises 14 residues. CDR3 protein: CASSFGGTWDEQYF. In DNA, the CDR3 is TGTGCCAGCAGCTTTGGGGGTACGTGGGATGAGCAGTACTTC.

Only a few counts were recorded for this clonotype. The CDR3 nucleotides are TGCGCCAGCAGCGGGGGACAGGGACTGCAAGAGACCCAGTACTTC. Its protein is CASSGGQGLQETQYF. This rearrangement joins TRBV5-1 to TRBJ2-5; TRBD1 matches 9 bases. Germline trimming cut 4 bases from V and 2 bases from J; bases unmatched to any gene: 6. The CDR3 runs 15 residues. Per the germline V gene, CDR1 is SGHRS and CDR2 is YFSETQ.

The chain employs TRBV20-1 and TRBJ1-2; D gene ambiguous. Per the germline V gene, CDR1 is DFQATT and CDR2 is SNEGSKA (reference sequence). The CDR3 runs to 12 residues. Deletions cut 1 base from V and 6 bases from J, with 9 bases between. The CDR3 coding sequence is TGCAGTGCTAGAGCTTACGAGGATGGCTACACCTTC. Its translation is CSARAYEDGYTF.

This chain connects TRBV7-6 to TRBJ2-5, with D maybe TRBD1 (5 bases). The V end was cut by 5 bases, the J end by 3 bases, with 19 bases between. This CDR3 comprises 16 residues. Per germline, CDR1 SGHVS and CDR2 FNYEAQ. The DNA of the CDR3 is TGTGCCAGCAGCAGTAGTACCGCCAGCAGGGAAGAGACCCAGTACTTC. The encoded protein is CASSSSTASREETQYF. Full variable domain (missing parts from reference TRBV7-6 and TRBJ2-5): GAGVSQSPRYKVTKRGQDVALRCDPISGHVSLYWYRQALGQGPEFLTYFNYEAQQDKSGLPNDRFSAERPEGSISTLTIQRTEQRDSAMYRCASSSSTASREETQYFGPGTRLLVL.

The rearrangement uses TRBV20-1 and TRBJ1-5; D call uncertain. The CDR3 length is 10 residues. Deletions cut 6 bases from V and 2 bases from J, with 2 bases between. Germline V gives CDR1 DFQATT, CDR2 SNEGSKA (reference sequence). CDR3 sequence (DNA): TGCAGTGCGGGCAATCAGCCCCAGCATTTT. Protein: CSAGNQPQHF.

V and J are TRBV7-9 and TRBJ2-2; D tentatively reads TRBD1 or TRBD2 (6 bases each). Looked up from germline, CDR1 is SEHNR and CDR2 is FQNEAQ (reference sequence). The CDR3 totals 16 residues. V was trimmed by 5 bases and J by 4 bases, leaving 17 bases between them. Here the CDR3 DNA reads TGTGCCAGCAGCCGGGGGCCCAACGCGGTCACCGGGGAGCTGTTTTTT. As protein: CASSRGPNAVTGELFF.

A few counts support this clonotype. This sequence joins TRBV25-1 and TRBJ1-1, with 7 bases identical to TRBD1. V gave up 8 bases and J gave up 6 bases; unmatched junction bases: 15. The V gene's germline CDR1 is MGHDK and CDR2 SYGVNS. CDR3 length: 15 amino acids. The CDR3 sequence: CASPGGGGRGPEAFF. The CDR3, as DNA: TGTGCCAGCCCCGGGGGAGGGGGCAGAGGGCCTGAAGCTTTCTTT. Together with reference TRBV25-1 and TRBJ1-1, the CDR3 gives the full variable domain: EADIYQTPRYLVIGTGKKITLECSQTMGHDKMYWYQQDPGMELHLIHYSYGVNSTEKGDLSSESTVSRIRTEHFPLTLESARPSHTSQYLCASPGGGGRGPEAFFGQGTRLTVV.

Many counts were recorded for this clonotype. The rearrangement joins TRBV4-2 to TRBJ2-3; 10 nucleotides agree with TRBD2. Germline assignment: CDR1 LGHNA and CDR2 YNFKEQ. V lost 0 bases, J lost 9 bases, and 3 bases stayed unmatched. The length of the CDR3 is 14 residues. The CDR3 DNA follows: TGTGCCAGCAGCCAAGATCTAGCGGGGGAGACGCAGTATTTT. It codes for CASSQDLAGETQYF.